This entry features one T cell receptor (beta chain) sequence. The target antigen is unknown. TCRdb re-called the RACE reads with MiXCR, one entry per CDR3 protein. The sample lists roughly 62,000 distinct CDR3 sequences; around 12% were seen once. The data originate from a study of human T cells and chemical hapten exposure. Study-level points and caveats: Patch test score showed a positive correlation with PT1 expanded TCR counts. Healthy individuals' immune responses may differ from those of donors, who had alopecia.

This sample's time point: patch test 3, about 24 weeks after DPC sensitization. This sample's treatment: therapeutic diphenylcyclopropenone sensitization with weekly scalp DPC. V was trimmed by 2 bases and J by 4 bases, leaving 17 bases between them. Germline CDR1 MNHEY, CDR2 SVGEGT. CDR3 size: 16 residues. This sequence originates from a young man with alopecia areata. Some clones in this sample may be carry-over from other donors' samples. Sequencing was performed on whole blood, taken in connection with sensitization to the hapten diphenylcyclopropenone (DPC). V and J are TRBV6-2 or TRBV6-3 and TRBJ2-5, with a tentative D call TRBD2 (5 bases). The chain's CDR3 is CASSYERRGQAETQYF. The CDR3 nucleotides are TGTGCCAGCAGTTACGAACGGCGAGGGCAGGCAGAGACCCAGTACTTC.